This T cell receptor (beta chain) originates from a study of blood T cell repertoires in COVID-19. Turning to the study itself: The United States, Italy and Spain provided the acute and convalescent COVID-19 samples. T cells, B-cell-depleted T cells, or PBMCs supplied cDNA or gDNA.

The CDR3 runs 12 residues. Germline-derived CDR1 and CDR2 are SQVTM and ANQGSEA. V lost 5 bases to trimming and J lost 4 bases, with 11 bases between them. This clone was detected only a few times. Methods used by the authors: Scientists estimated how many nucleated cells there were by amplifying reference gene primers. Libraries were prepared by immunoSEQ multiplex PCR; TCRdb keeps only in-frame clonotypes and omits some of them. V and J calls and clone size are those listed in that table; D and trimming were worked out from the DNA. The sample has some 180,000 clones; around 80% are singletons. This chain joins TRBV29-1 and TRBJ1-2, with D perhaps matching TRBD1 (6 bases). The sequenced sample consisted of peripheral blood. This clonotype was sampled from a woman of 80 years or more with active or convalescent COVID-19. CDR3: CSVIEGGYGYTF. The CDR3 coding sequence is TGCAGCGTTATAGAAGGGGGCTATGGCTACACCTTC.